The next 14 T cell receptor beta chains were all read from a single sample in a study of blood T cell repertoires in COVID-19 (dated by TCRdb to 2020 to 2021). The receptor library was made with the immunoSEQ multiplex PCR assay. TCRdb retrieved this table from immuneACCESS and kept in-frame rearrangements only. Not all clones are present; in checked studies, unresolved V genes account for under half, and no reason is known for the remainder. Here the sample has roughly 300,000 clones; around 87% occur a single time. Of the sample, about 5.4% falls within the top ten clones. The sequenced sample consisted of PBMCs or T cells enriched from blood (not recorded which). The receptors shown here come from a woman in her twenties or thirties who had recovered from COVID-19.

This rearrangement joins TRBV15 to TRBJ1-2; 10 nucleotides agree with TRBD1. CDR3 length: 15 residues. V gave up 1 base and J gave up 6 bases; unmatched junction bases: 5. Germline V gives CDR1 LNHNV, CDR2 YYDKDF (reference sequence). CDR3 DNA: TGTGCCACCAGCAGAGCGGGACAGGGGTTCGATGGCTACACCTTC. This sequence encodes CATSRAGQGFDGYTF.

The chain links TRBV5-1 to TRBJ1-2; 9 bases are shared with TRBD1. Germline CDR1 and CDR2: SGHRS and YFSETQ. This CDR3 has 15 amino acids. Trimming at V came to 4 bases and at J to 4 bases, leaving 8 bases not matched to a gene. The CDR3, as DNA: TGCGCCAGCAGCCTCCGACAGGGGGTCGGCTATGGCTACACCTTC. Amino acid sequence: CASSLRQGVGYGYTF.

The chain combines TRBV12-3 or TRBV12-4 with TRBJ2-3; D gene uncertain. Trimming took 6 bases from V and 4 from J, leaving 8 bases between them. The CDR3 consists of 12 residues. The CDR3 sequence is CASSEEPDTQYF. The CDR3 region has the DNA TGTGCCAGCAGCGAAGAGCCAGATACGCAGTATTTT.

The chain carries TRBV5-6 and TRBJ1-1, with TRBD1 matching 7 bases. Germline values: CDR1 SGHDT, CDR2 YYEEEE. CDR3 length: 16 residues. With V trimmed by 3 bases and J by 3 bases, 11 bases remained unmatched. The CDR3 region is CASSSMLQGWDTEAFF. As DNA, the CDR3 is TGTGCCAGCAGCTCCATGCTACAGGGGTGGGACACTGAAGCTTTCTTT.

The genes are TRBV4-3 and TRBJ2-1; D is uncertain. The CDR3 runs 15 residues. Deletions cut 0 bases from V and 0 bases from J, with 6 bases between. CDR1 and CDR2 (germline): LGHNA, YSLEER. CDR3 amino acids: CASSQDRSSYNEQFF. The CDR3 DNA reads as TGCGCCAGCAGCCAAGACCGGAGCTCCTACAATGAGCAGTTCTTC.

V and J are TRBV5-1 and TRBJ2-2; 8 positions match TRBD2. J was trimmed by 10 bases and V by 5 bases; bases with no gene match: 13. The CDR3 consists of 15 residues. Germline V gene sequence: CDR1 SGHRS, CDR2 YFSETQ. The CDR3 nucleotides read TGCGCCAGCAGTCCCACGGGGGGGGAATCCTTGGAGCTGTTTTTT. Encoded protein: CASSPTGGESLELFF.

The chain is built from TRBV19 and TRBJ2-7, with D possibly matching TRBD1 (6 bases). CDR3 length equals 14 residues. CDR1 and CDR2 from the germline V gene are LNHDA and SQIVND (reference sequence). V gave up 5 bases and J gave up 4 bases, with 15 bases separating them. This CDR3 is CASSSGVTSYEQYF. The DNA of the CDR3 is TGTGCCAGTAGTTCAGGGGTGACAAGTTACGAGCAGTACTTC.

The sample holds one count of this clone. This chain uses TRBV30 with TRBJ2-3, with D perhaps TRBD2 (6 bases). With 5 bases removed from V and 3 bases from J, the gap between germline ends came to 12 bases. The CDR3 spans 13 residues. CDR1 GTSNPN and CDR2 SVGIG come from the germline V gene (reference sequence). The CDR3 here is CAWGGGWTDTQYF. CDR3 nucleotides: TGTGCCTGGGGAGGAGGGTGGACAGATACGCAGTATTTT. The complete variable domain, with remaining parts taken from reference TRBV30 and TRBJ2-3, reads SQTIHQWPATLVQPVGSPLSLECTVEGTSNPNLYWYRQAAGRGLQLLFYSVGIGQISSEVPQNLSASRPQDRQFILSSKKLLLSDSGFYLCAWGGGWTDTQYFGPGTRLTVL.

This sequence joins TRBV10-3 and TRBJ1-2; D might be TRBD1 (5 bases). The CDR3 covers 16 residues. Germline loops: CDR1 ENHRY, CDR2 SYGVKD. Trimming cost V 2 bases and J 0 bases, with 13 bases left between them. CDR3 sequence (DNA): TGTGCCATCAGTGAGCTGACAGTGATTACTAACTATGGCTACACCTTC. As protein: CAISELTVITNYGYTF.

The rearrangement links TRBV18 to TRBJ2-1; 7 bases map to TRBD1. From germline, CDR1 is KGHSH and CDR2 LQKENI. J was trimmed by 4 bases and V by 3 bases; bases with no gene match: 6. The CDR3 consists of 15 residues. CDR3 coding DNA: TGTGCCAGCTCACCTGAACAGGGGAATTACAATGAGCAGTTCTTC. It is translated as CASSPEQGNYNEQFF.

This clone was seen only a few times. The CDR3 loop reads CASSQGAGQAGELFF. The CDR3 DNA is TGTGCCAGCAGCCAAGGGGCAGGGCAGGCCGGGGAGCTGTTTTTT. J is TRBJ2-2 and V is TRBV3-1 (or the pseudogene TRBV3-2); the D gene is possibly TRBD1 (5 bases). The CDR3 has 15 residues. V was shortened by 1 base and J by 6 bases, with 12 bases between the two germline ends. Germline-derived CDR1 and CDR2 are LGHDT and YNNKEL (reference sequence).

The V and J genes are TRBV11-2 and TRBJ1-6; D possibly corresponds to TRBD1 (5 bases). The germline gives CDR1 SGHAT, CDR2 FQNNGV. The V end lost 0 bases, the J end lost 11 bases, and 14 bases lay between the germline ends. CDR3 length: 15 amino acids. The CDR3 region has the DNA TGTGCCAGCAGCTTAGATCGAACAGGAATAGCACCCCTCCACTTT. Its protein is CASSLDRTGIAPLHF.

This clone was observed once. Here the CDR3 reads CASTSGTRPDEQFF. CDR3 sequence (DNA): TGTGCCAGCACCTCCGGGACTAGGCCCGATGAGCAGTTCTTC. This chain links TRBV6-5 with TRBJ2-1; 8 bases map to TRBD2. V lost 7 bases to trimming and J lost 8 bases; unmatched junction nucleotides: 10. This CDR3 has 14 amino acids. Germline loops: CDR1 MNHEY, CDR2 SVGAGI.

This clone was seen once. This chain joins TRBV27 and TRBJ1-6, with 7 bases matching TRBD1. The CDR3 is made up of 16 amino acids. Germline lookup yields CDR1 MNHEY and CDR2 SMNVEV (reference sequence). V was clipped by 6 bases and J by 7 bases; unmatched bases: 12. The CDR3 is CASRPGEQGRNSPLHF. The CDR3, as DNA: TGTGCCAGCAGGCCTGGGGAACAGGGGCGAAATTCACCCCTCCACTTT.